This T cell receptor beta chain was sequenced in a study of blood T cell repertoires in COVID-19. About the study: The origin of the acute and convalescent COVID-19 samples was the United States, Italy and Spain. Nucleic acid was either cDNA or gDNA, and it came from T cells, B-cell-depleted T cells, or PBMCs.

As originally analysed: Amplification with reference gene primers provided the estimates of nucleated cell counts. TCRdb keeps only in-frame clones here, not all; method: immunoSEQ multiplex PCR. D and trimming come from the DNA, and the V and J calls and clone size come from that table. Here the sample spans roughly 100,000 clones, roughly two thirds being singletons. Trimming removed 8 bases from V and 6 bases from J; junction bases left unmatched: 5. In germline, CDR1 is WNHNN, CDR2 SYGVQD (reference sequence). This CDR3 has 13 residues. The sample holds one count of this clone. The genes are TRBV10-1 and TRBJ2-2; 8 nucleotides match TRBD1. The clonotype originates from a human donor with acute or convalescent COVID-19. The donor label of this sample is uncertain. Sequences were obtained from peripheral blood. This CDR3 is CASPQGASGELFF. For the CDR3, the DNA is TGCGCCAGCCCCCAGGGGGCGTCCGGGGAGCTGTTTTTT.